The sequence of this TCR beta chain was determined in a study of blood T cell repertoires in COVID-19. Study context: There were acute and convalescent COVID-19 samples, and they came from the United States, Italy and Spain. PBMCs, B-cell-depleted T cells, or T cells were the source of the cDNA or gDNA that made up the material.

CDR3 length: 13 amino acids. With V trimmed by 8 bases and J by 4 bases, 4 bases remained unmatched. The authors' processing: Estimated nucleated cell counts came from reference gene primer amplification. The table came from immunoSEQ multiplex PCR; TCRdb's copy has only in-frame clones and leaves some out. V, J and clone size are those of that table, while D and trimming were read from the DNA. The data contain tens of thousands of clones, roughly 73% of them singletons. This receptor was obtained from a human donor in a cohort sampled during active COVID-19. The source material was peripheral blood. The J gene is TRBJ2-3, the V gene TRBV12-3 or TRBV12-4, with 9 bases matching TRBD2. The CDR3 is CASRGGGADTQYF. CDR3 nucleotides: TGTGCCAGCCGCGGGGGGGGCGCAGATACGCAGTATTTT.